One and the same sample provided the 18 T cell receptor beta chains below, sequenced in a study of blood T cell repertoires in COVID-19. This table comes from immunoSEQ multiplex PCR, and its TCRdb copy is limited to in-frame clones, with some not included. The repertoire holds 250,000 to 350,000 clones, with roughly 90% as singletons. The sample was peripheral blood. Receptors were obtained from a man aged 18 to 30 with active or convalescent COVID-19.

V usage is TRBV5-6 and J usage is TRBJ2-7; D might be TRBD2 (6 bases). Between the trimmed V and J ends, which lost 1 base and 2 bases, there was a span of 10 bases. This CDR3 spans 14 amino acids. CDR1 and CDR2 from the germline V gene are SGHDT and YYEEEE. For the CDR3, the DNA is TGTGCCAGCAGCTTGTCTGGGACTGCCTACGAGCAGTACTTC. This gives the protein CASSLSGTAYEQYF.

The J gene is TRBJ2-3, the V gene TRBV5-1, with TRBD1 matching over 7 bases. J gave up 4 bases and V 2 bases, and 10 bases lay outside the gene matches. This CDR3 has 16 amino acids. CDR1 SGHRS and CDR2 YFSETQ come from the germline V gene. The CDR3 bases are TGCGCCAGCAGCTTTGAGGGGGCGAGTGGGCCAGATACGCAGTATTTT. This encodes CASSFEGASGPDTQYF.

V usage is TRBV7-7 and J usage is TRBJ2-5; unclear D gene. Trimming cost V 5 bases and J 5 bases, with 21 bases left between them. Per germline, CDR1 SSHAT and CDR2 FNYEAQ (reference sequence). The CDR3 is made up of 16 amino acids. The CDR3, as DNA: TGTGCCAGCAGCCGACTCGAGGCTAGGATTGGGGAGACCCAGTACTTC. This encodes CASSRLEARIGETQYF.

The chain links TRBV4-1 to TRBJ2-1; tentative D call: TRBD2 (5 bases). The V gene's germline CDR1 is MGHRA and CDR2 YSYEKL. There are 17 residues in the CDR3. V was trimmed by 4 bases and J by 5 bases, leaving 21 bases between them. CDR3 in amino acids: CASSLKSHGLGDNEQFF. The CDR3 DNA follows: TGCGCCAGCAGCCTGAAGAGTCACGGATTGGGAGACAATGAGCAGTTCTTC.

The V and J genes are TRBV4-1 and TRBJ1-2; 9 bases are a match to TRBD1. The CDR3 runs to 15 residues. The germline V gene encodes CDR1 MGHRA and CDR2 YSYEKL. After removal of 1 base from V and 3 bases from J, the junction contained 3 bases not matched to a gene. The CDR3 DNA follows: TGCGCCAGCAGCCAAGGGACAGGGGCCGACTATGGCTACACCTTC. It encodes CASSQGTGADYGYTF.

The V gene is TRBV28, the J gene TRBJ2-3; 7 bases line up with TRBD1. CDR3 size: 16 residues. The germline CDR1 and CDR2 sequences are MDHEN and SYDVKM. V trimming: 5 bases; J trimming: 3 bases; junction bases outside the gene matches: 11. The CDR3 here is CASSDPRTGGTDTQYF. CDR3 DNA sequence: TGTGCCAGCAGTGACCCGAGGACAGGCGGTACAGATACGCAGTATTTT.

The chain carries TRBV5-6 and TRBJ2-7; TRBD1 aligns across 7 bases. The CDR3 loop spans 12 amino acids. Germline loops: CDR1 SGHDT, CDR2 YYEEEE. V gave up 5 bases and J gave up 3 bases; unmatched junction bases: 2. The CDR3 DNA is TGTGCCAGCAGTTGGACAGGCTACGAGCAGTACTTC. It translates to CASSWTGYEQYF.

The chain joins TRBV6-2 or TRBV6-3 to TRBJ2-3, with 9 nucleotides matching TRBD2. This CDR3 region has 18 residues. Germline CDR1 and CDR2: MNHEY and SVGEGT. Unmatched junction bases numbered 17, after V lost 4 bases and J lost 6 bases. The CDR3 region is CASSSPGTSYGVKDTQYF. CDR3 coding DNA: TGTGCCAGCAGTTCTCCCGGGACTAGCTACGGGGTTAAGGATACGCAGTATTTT.

This clone was picked up one time. The chain recombines TRBV27 with TRBJ1-5, with a weak D call TRBD1 (5 bases). The germline CDR1 and CDR2 sequences are MNHEY and SMNVEV (reference sequence). V was trimmed by 1 base and J by 2 bases, leaving 9 bases between them. CDR3 length equals 15 residues. CDR3 in amino acids: CASSLLGAGNQPQHF. The CDR3 DNA reads TGTGCCAGCAGTTTATTAGGGGCCGGCAATCAGCCCCAGCATTTT.

The chain links TRBV6-5 to TRBJ1-1; maybe TRBD1 (5 bases). Trimming stripped 7 bases from V and 7 bases from J, with 10 bases between. CDR3 length: 11 amino acids. In germline, CDR1 is MNHEY, CDR2 SVGAGI. Here the CDR3 DNA reads TGTGCCAGCACCCTGACAGTTGAAGCTTTCTTT. Translating it yields CASTLTVEAFF.

This rearrangement joins TRBV7-8 to TRBJ1-2; TRBD1 aligns across 10 bases. This CDR3 has 14 amino acids. The V gene end was trimmed by 4 bases and the J gene end by 8 bases; junction bases not matched to a gene: 7. Germline-derived CDR1 and CDR2 are SGHVS and FQNEAQ. Here the CDR3 DNA reads TGTGCCAGCAGCTCAGGGACAGGGGCTAGCGGCTACACCTTC. Translating it yields CASSSGTGASGYTF.

CDR3 region: CASSWGSTYEQYF. DNA of the CDR3: TGTGCCAGCAGTTGGGGCTCCACCTACGAGCAGTACTTC. This sequence joins TRBV27 and TRBJ2-7; tentative D call: TRBD1 (5 bases). CDR3 size: 13 residues. CDR1 and CDR2 (germline): MNHEY, SMNVEV (reference sequence). V lost 4 bases to trimming and J lost 2 bases, with 9 bases between them.

The chain recombines TRBV19 with TRBJ2-1; 9 bases match TRBD1. Germline V lookup: CDR1 LNHDA, CDR2 SQIVND (reference sequence). This CDR3 is built from 15 residues. The V and J ends lost 4 bases and 7 bases, in that order; junction bases with no gene match: 8. CDR3 amino acids: CASSTYRGLGNEQFF. The CDR3 DNA reads TGTGCCAGTAGTACCTACAGGGGGCTAGGAAATGAGCAGTTCTTC.

V and J are TRBV12-5 and TRBJ1-6, with 8 nucleotides matching TRBD1. The V and J ends lost 1 base and 4 bases, in that order; junction bases with no gene match: 6. This CDR3 is built from 17 residues. Germline V CDR1 and CDR2: LGHNT, FRNRAP. CDR3 in DNA: TGTGCTAGTGGTTTGGGATCAGGGGGCGCTTATAATTCACCCCTCCACTTT. Residues: CASGLGSGGAYNSPLHF. Complete variable domain (other parts from reference TRBV12-5 and TRBJ1-6): DARVTQTPRHKVTEMGQEVTMRCQPILGHNTVFWYRQTMMQGLELLAYFRNRAPLDDSGMPKDRFSAEMPDATLATLKIQPSEPRDSAVYFCASGLGSGGAYNSPLHFGNGTRLTVT.

The genes are TRBV6-5 and TRBJ1-6; 7 bases align to TRBD1. V trimming: 8 bases; J trimming: 6 bases; junction bases outside the gene matches: 4. The CDR3 covers 13 residues. Germline V gene lookup returns CDR1 MNHEY and CDR2 SVGAGI. The CDR3 bases are TGTGCCAGCGGGGGACAGCCTAATTCACCCCTCCACTTT. Protein sequence: CASGGQPNSPLHF.

The chain combines TRBV4-1 with TRBJ1-5; D unresolved. The V end was cut by 1 base, the J end by 6 bases, with 10 bases between. Germline-derived CDR1 and CDR2 are MGHRA and YSYEKL. This CDR3 contains 14 residues. The CDR3 coding sequence is TGCGCCAGCAGCCAAGCAGAGGCGGCTCAGCCCCAGCATTTT. It specifies CASSQAEAAQPQHF.

This clone was detected only a few times. V gene TRBV21-1 combines with J gene TRBJ2-1; the tabulated D call, TRBD2, remains unverified against the DNA. TRBV21-1 is a documented pseudogene. This CDR3 comprises 19 residues. CDR3 DNA: TGTGCCAGCAGCAAAATCGTCAAGTGGAGCGGGGGCTCCTACAATGAGCAGTTCTTC. This encodes CASSKIVKWSGGSYNEQFF.

The chain combines TRBV28 with TRBJ2-7, with 8 bases matching TRBD2. Per the germline V gene, CDR1 is MDHEN and CDR2 is SYDVKM. Unmatched junction bases numbered 14, after V lost 8 bases and J lost 5 bases. The CDR3 contains 15 residues. CDR3 amino acids: CASSGRGGRSHEQYF. The CDR3 region has the DNA TGTGCCAGCTCAGGCAGGGGCGGGAGGTCCCACGAGCAGTACTTC. Combining the CDR3 with reference TRBV28 and TRBJ2-7 gives the whole variable domain DVKVTQSSRYLVKRTGEKVFLECVQDMDHENMFWYRQDPGLGLRLIYFSYDVKMKEKGDIPEGYSVSREKKERFSLILESASTNQTSMYLCASSGRGGRSHEQYFGPGTRLTVT.